A single sample is the source of the 21 T cell receptor beta chains below, sequenced in a study of patients and donors after allogeneic stem cell transplantation. TCRdb reprocessed the RT-PCR reads via MiXCR and lists one record per CDR3 protein. The profile shows approximately 160,000 distinct CDR3 sequences, 30% of them singletons. The sample comprised blood, either unsorted or a sorted T cell fraction (not recorded which). The receptor source for this set is a human donor who was either an allogeneic HSCT recipient or a stem cell or donor lymphocyte infusion donor (not recorded which). It is not recorded whose cells these are; they may come from a transplant donor.

There are a few counts of this clonotype. The chain joins TRBV15 to TRBJ2-5; D not resolved. The CDR3 consists of 13 residues. Trimming took off 5 bases at V and 2 bases at J, with 9 bases between the two ends. In germline, CDR1 is LNHNV, CDR2 YYDKDF (reference sequence). The CDR3 reads CATSADFQETQYF. The DNA of the CDR3 is TGTGCCACCAGCGCCGACTTTCAAGAGACCCAGTACTTC. The entire variable domain, with the rest obtained from reference TRBV15 and TRBJ2-5, is as follows: DAMVIQNPRYQVTQFGKPVTLSCSQTLNHNVMYWYQQKSSQAPKLLFHYYDKDFNNEADTPDNFQSRRPNTSFCFLDIRSPGLGDTAMYLCATSADFQETQYFGPGTRLLVL.

This clonotype has ten or more counts. The rearrangement links TRBV10-3 to TRBJ1-1; tentatively, D is TRBD1 (6 bases). CDR1 and CDR2 from the germline V gene are ENHRY and SYGVKD. This CDR3 is 15 amino acids long. The V end was cut by 3 bases, the J end by 0 bases, with 11 bases between. This CDR3 reads CAISERQDLNTEAFF. CDR3 bases: TGTGCCATCAGTGAAAGACAGGATCTGAACACTGAAGCTTTCTTT.

The rearrangement uses TRBV12-3 or TRBV12-4 and TRBJ2-1; D remains unclear. V gave up 5 bases and J gave up 0 bases, with 14 bases separating them. CDR3 length: 16 amino acids. CDR3 sequence: CASSLSTGTSYNEQFF. For the CDR3, the DNA is TGTGCCAGCAGTCTCTCGACTGGCACCTCCTACAATGAGCAGTTCTTC.

The chain combines TRBV7-6 with TRBJ2-2; 9 nucleotides match TRBD2. V gave up 5 bases and J gave up 9 bases; unmatched junction bases: 13. The germline V gene encodes CDR1 SGHVS and CDR2 FNYEAQ. This CDR3 comprises 16 residues. The CDR3 DNA follows: TGTGCCAGCAGCCCATTAGCGGGAGAAGTGGGCCGGGAGCTGTTTTTT. This gives the protein CASSPLAGEVGRELFF.

V usage is TRBV12-3 or TRBV12-4 and J usage is TRBJ2-5; the D is unclear. The CDR3 is made up of 12 amino acids. The V gene lost 5 bases and the J gene lost 5 bases, with 9 bases spanning the gap. CDR3 residues: CASSVLVETQYF. The CDR3 DNA is TGTGCCAGCAGTGTGCTGGTGGAGACCCAGTACTTC.

The V call is TRBV20-1, the J call TRBJ2-7; TRBD2 matches 13 bases. The CDR3 loop spans 18 amino acids. Germline assignment: CDR1 DFQATT and CDR2 SNEGSKA (reference sequence). The trim removed 2 bases at V and 3 bases at J, leaving 13 bases unmatched. The DNA of the CDR3 is TGCAGTGCTAGACCACCAATAACTAGCGGGAGGGGCTACTACGAGCAGTACTTC. This translates into CSARPPITSGRGYYEQYF.

This chain links TRBV9 with TRBJ1-1; 7 nucleotides match TRBD1. Germline V gene lookup returns CDR1 SGDLS and CDR2 YYNGEE. The CDR3 runs to 14 residues. Trimming cost V 3 bases and J 3 bases; bases outside gene matches: 5. The CDR3 reads CASSDDRAHTEAFF. The CDR3 DNA sequence: TGTGCCAGCAGCGACGACAGGGCGCACACTGAAGCTTTCTTT.

In its sample, this clonotype was seen a few times. The rearrangement joins TRBV11-3 to TRBJ1-4, with D maybe TRBD1 (6 bases). Trimming shortened V by 3 bases and J by 4 bases, and 9 bases separated the two germline ends. CDR3 length: 14 residues. Germline CDR1 and CDR2: SGHNT and YENEEA. CDR3 DNA sequence: TGTGCCAGCAGCTTTTCGGACAGTAATGAAAAACTGTTTTTT. Amino acids: CASSFSDSNEKLFF.

This clonotype was observed at least ten times. This rearrangement joins TRBV10-3 to TRBJ1-1; TRBD1 matches at 10 bases. CDR3 length: 16 residues. Germline V gene data show CDR1 as ENHRY and CDR2 as SYGVKD. J gave up 1 base and V 3 bases, and 5 bases lay outside the gene matches. CDR3 DNA sequence: TGTGCCATCAGTGAATGGGACAGGGGTCCGAACACTGAAGCTTTCTTT. Amino acid sequence: CAISEWDRGPNTEAFF.

This clonotype occurred a few times. The chain uses TRBV20-1 and TRBJ2-5; 7 bases align to TRBD1. The germline gives CDR1 DFQATT, CDR2 SNEGSKA (reference sequence). V lost 3 bases to trimming and J lost 0 bases; unmatched junction nucleotides: 7. The CDR3 is made up of 15 amino acids. The CDR3, as DNA: TGCAGTGCTAGTGGTTACGGACAGGACCAAGAGACCCAGTACTTC. This encodes CSASGYGQDQETQYF.

J is TRBJ1-4 and V is TRBV4-3; TRBD1 might be the D (6 bases). V shed 0 bases and J shed 12 bases, with 11 bases lying between them. The CDR3 consists of 13 residues. Germline V gene data show CDR1 as LGHNA and CDR2 as YSLEER. CDR3 coding DNA: TGCGCCAGCAGCCAAGAGGGGGGCGGGGAACTGTTTTTT. Translating it yields CASSQEGGGELFF.

This clonotype was counted ten times or more. The chain uses TRBV5-1 and TRBJ1-6, with 7 bases that match TRBD1. The CDR3 is made up of 14 amino acids. After removal of 3 bases from V and 5 bases from J, the junction contained 2 bases not matched to a gene. Looked up from germline, CDR1 is SGHRS and CDR2 is YFSETQ. CDR3 sequence: CASSWTGDNSPLHF. The CDR3, as DNA: TGCGCCAGCAGCTGGACAGGCGATAATTCACCCCTCCACTTT.

This clonotype turned up a few times. The chain employs TRBV15 and TRBJ2-5, with TRBD1 as a possible D gene (5 bases). The CDR3 is 13 residues long. V lost 5 bases to trimming and J lost 7 bases, with 14 bases between them. Germline CDR1 and CDR2: LNHNV and YYDKDF (reference sequence). The CDR3 reads CATSLQETTTQYF. DNA of the CDR3: TGTGCCACCAGCTTACAGGAAACTACGACCCAGTACTTC.

The chain links TRBV7-6 to TRBJ2-3; 9 bases agree with TRBD2. The ends lost 5 bases at V and 5 bases at J; junction bases unmatched: 14. This CDR3 is 17 amino acids long. Germline values: CDR1 SGHVS, CDR2 FNYEAQ. In DNA form, the CDR3 reads TGTGCCAGCAGCCCCCGCCTTAGCGGGAGATTAGAAGATACGCAGTATTTT. Its translation is CASSPRLSGRLEDTQYF.

The V gene is TRBV30, the J gene TRBJ1-1, with D possibly TRBD1 on 5 matching bases. CDR1 is GTSNPN and CDR2 is SVGIG in the germline V gene (reference sequence). Trimming removed 3 bases from V and 4 bases from J, with 9 bases in between. CDR3 length equals 12 residues. The DNA for the CDR3 is TGTGCCTGGAGAGTGGGGCGCACTGAAGCTTTCTTT. Translation gives CAWRVGRTEAFF.

This rearrangement joins TRBV5-1 to TRBJ2-3; D is uncertain. Between the trimmed V and J ends, which lost 0 bases and 8 bases, there was a span of 13 bases. Germline V gives CDR1 SGHRS, CDR2 YFSETQ. The CDR3 sequence is 14 residues long. The CDR3 nucleotides read TGCGCCAGCAGCTTGGAAGCCCATAAGGGTACGCAGTATTTT. As protein: CASSLEAHKGTQYF.

This clonotype was observed a handful of times. This chain joins TRBV20-1 and TRBJ2-1, with a tentative D call TRBD2 (7 bases). The V gene's germline CDR1 is DFQATT and CDR2 SNEGSKA (reference sequence). V dropped 1 base and J dropped 2 bases, with 12 bases sitting between them. This CDR3 has 15 amino acids. The CDR3 protein is CSARGEGGAYNEQFF. The CDR3 DNA reads as TGCAGTGCTAGAGGGGAGGGGGGAGCCTACAATGAGCAGTTCTTC.

This clonotype was counted ten times or more. The chain couples TRBV27 to TRBJ1-2; D uncertain. The CDR3 runs to 14 residues. V shed 6 bases and J shed 1 base, with 12 bases lying between them. Per the germline V gene, CDR1 is MNHEY and CDR2 is SMNVEV (reference sequence). The CDR3 DNA reads as TGTGCCAGCAGAGGTTTCACAAATAACTATGGCTACACCTTC. It yields the protein CASRGFTNNYGYTF.

This clonotype turned up a few times. This chain joins TRBV27 and TRBJ2-1, with 12 positions matching TRBD2. The germline CDR1 and CDR2 sequences are MNHEY and SMNVEV (reference sequence). V lost 7 bases and J lost 4; bases outside the gene matches: 5. This CDR3 contains 15 residues. In nucleotides, the CDR3 is TGTGCCAGCAACGTCGGGACTAGCGGGTACAATGAGCAGTTCTTC. Translation gives CASNVGTSGYNEQFF.

The chain links TRBV7-2 to TRBJ1-1, with D possibly matching TRBD1 (6 bases). Trimming stripped 3 bases from V and 11 bases from J, with 19 bases between. Germline V lookup: CDR1 SGHTA, CDR2 FQGNSA. This CDR3 has 14 residues. CDR3 residues: CASSFSQGQLGAFF. The CDR3 region has the DNA TGTGCCAGCAGCTTTAGCCAGGGGCAGTTAGGGGCTTTCTTT.

V gene TRBV2 combines with J gene TRBJ2-4; D is ambiguous. This CDR3 region has 13 residues. V lost 3 bases and J 3 bases, leaving 6 bases between the germline ends. Germline V gene data show CDR1 as SNHLY and CDR2 as FYNNEI. The DNA for the CDR3 is TGTGCCAGCAGTGAGTACAGCAAAAACATTCAGTACTTC. Amino acid sequence: CASSEYSKNIQYF.